One sample yielded the 14 T cell receptor beta chains listed below, sequenced in a study of Graves' ophthalmopathy and Graves' hyperthyroidism. As the template, RNA transcripts were used to amplify TCR beta CDR3 regions. A first-round RT-PCR used HTBI primers, followed by a second-round multiplex PCR. TCRdb re-analysed the multiplex PCR reads in MiXCR, keeping a single row per CDR3 protein. The sample includes about 620,000 distinct CDR3 sequences, about 20% seen only once; the top ten take roughly 6.9%. The sequenced sample consisted of peripheral blood. These receptor sequences come from a woman aged 18-30 years with stable Graves' hyperthyroidism. Some clones in this sample may be carry-over from other donors' samples.

In this sample, this clonotype turned up many times. The chain links TRBV7-2 to TRBJ1-3; D gene unclear. CDR1 is SGHTA and CDR2 is FQGNSA in the germline V gene. The length of the CDR3 is 14 residues. V lost 1 base to trimming and J lost 3 bases, with 7 bases between them. The CDR3 DNA reads TGTGCCAGCAGCTTAGAAGGGCTTGGAAACACCATATATTTT. This gives the protein CASSLEGLGNTIYF.

This clonotype was observed at least ten times. The V and J genes are TRBV11-2 and TRBJ1-6; unclear D gene. Germline-derived CDR1 and CDR2 are SGHAT and FQNNGV. The CDR3 covers 17 residues. V was pared by 4 bases and J by 5 bases, with 18 bases between. CDR3 region: CASSSHRDTYDNSPLHF. The CDR3 nucleotides read TGTGCCAGCAGCTCGCACCGGGATACGTACGATAATTCACCCCTCCACTTT.

This clonotype was seen ten or more times. The chain employs TRBV7-9 and TRBJ1-2; no firm D call. The CDR3 covers 14 residues. The germline V gene has CDR1 SEHNR and CDR2 FQNEAQ (reference sequence). Trimming pared 1 base from V and 4 bases from J, leaving 10 bases between. CDR3 in amino acids: CASSLDGYSYGYTF. CDR3 DNA: TGTGCCAGCAGCTTAGACGGGTATTCCTATGGCTACACCTTC.

Ten or more counts support this clonotype. This chain uses TRBV10-3 with TRBJ1-5; a weak D match, TRBD1 (5 bases). CDR1 and CDR2 (germline): ENHRY, SYGVKD. Trimming removed 6 bases from V and 2 bases from J, with 8 bases in between. This CDR3 spans 13 amino acids. This CDR3 reads CAIRGEGNQPQHF. CDR3 nucleotide sequence: TGTGCCATCAGAGGGGAGGGCAATCAGCCCCAGCATTTT.

This clonotype was detected many times. V is TRBV29-1 and J is TRBJ1-1, with D maybe TRBD1 (6 bases). Germline V lookup: CDR1 SQVTM, CDR2 ANQGSEA. Trimming shortened V by 1 base and J by 4 bases, and 16 bases separated the two germline ends. There are 15 residues in the CDR3. The chain's CDR3 is CSVEGRGSSSTEAFF. The CDR3, as DNA: TGCAGCGTTGAAGGGAGGGGGAGCTCGTCCACTGAAGCTTTCTTT. Using reference TRBV29-1 and TRBJ1-1 for the parts outside the CDR3, the full variable domain is SAVISQKPSRDICQRGTSLTIQCQVDSQVTMMFWYRQQPGQSLTLIATANQGSEATYESGFVIDKFPISRPNLTFSTLTVSNMSPEDSSIYLCSVEGRGSSSTEAFFGQGTRLTVV.

The chain carries TRBV6-1 and TRBJ1-5, with TRBD1 matching over 9 bases. J lost 0 bases, V lost 6 bases, and 6 bases had no gene match. The germline gives CDR1 MNHNS, CDR2 SASEGT. CDR3 size: 16 residues. This CDR3 reads CASSPTGGYSNQPQHF. The CDR3 DNA follows: TGTGCCAGCAGCCCAACAGGGGGCTATAGCAATCAGCCCCAGCATTTT.

This clonotype has more than one count but fewer than ten. The chain employs TRBV7-2 and TRBJ2-2, with D uncertain. Trimming pared 0 bases from V and 2 bases from J, leaving 13 bases between. This CDR3 spans 17 amino acids. Germline V gives CDR1 SGHTA, CDR2 FQGNSA. This CDR3 reads CASSLAGRLVNTGELFF. DNA of the CDR3: TGTGCCAGCAGCTTAGCGGGTCGGCTTGTCAACACCGGGGAGCTGTTTTTT.

The rearrangement links TRBV14 to TRBJ1-3; D possibly corresponds to TRBD1 (5 bases). The length of the CDR3 is 15 residues. Trimming pared 5 bases from V and 4 bases from J, leaving 15 bases between. The V gene's germline CDR1 is SGHDN and CDR2 FVKESK. The CDR3 reads CASSYGRGQGNTIYF. Written as DNA, the CDR3 is TGTGCCAGCAGCTACGGGAGGGGCCAGGGAAACACCATATATTTT. Supplemented by reference TRBV14 and TRBJ1-3, the full variable domain reads EAGVTQFPSHSVIEKGQTVTLRCDPISGHDNLYWYRRVMGKEIKFLLHFVKESKQDESGMPNNRFLAERTGGTYSTLKVQPAELEDSGVYFCASSYGRGQGNTIYFGEGSWLTVV.

The rearrangement joins TRBV2 to TRBJ1-3; the D is unclear. The CDR3 contains 14 residues. The germline gives CDR1 SNHLY, CDR2 FYNNEI. V lost 7 bases, J lost 8 bases, and 18 bases lay in between. This chain's CDR3 is CASKNSYLADTIYF. The CDR3 coding sequence is TGTGCCAGCAAAAACAGCTACCTCGCGGACACCATATATTTT. Filled out from reference TRBV2 and TRBJ1-3, the complete variable domain reads EPEVTQTPSHQVTQMGQEVILRCVPISNHLYFYWYRQILGQKVEFLVSFYNNEISEKSEIFDDQFSVERPDGSNFTLKIRSTKLEDSAMYFCASKNSYLADTIYFGEGSWLTVV.

This clonotype has just a few counts. This chain connects TRBV12-5 to TRBJ2-2; D call uncertain. Trimming cost V 3 bases and J 2 bases, with 4 bases left between them. This CDR3 is 13 amino acids long. Looked up from germline, CDR1 is LGHNT and CDR2 is FRNRAP. This CDR3 is CASGLKNTGELFF. CDR3 in DNA: TGTGCTAGTGGTTTAAAAAACACCGGGGAGCTGTTTTTT.

Ten or more counts support this clonotype. The chain links TRBV12-5 to TRBJ1-1; D not certain. The CDR3 extends over 14 amino acids. The ends were cut back, 6 bases at V and 2 bases at J, with 13 bases in the middle. Per the germline V gene, CDR1 is LGHNT and CDR2 is FRNRAP. DNA for the CDR3: TGTGCTAGTGGACGACGGATTCAAAACACTGAAGCTTTCTTT. It encodes CASGRRIQNTEAFF.

The sample holds many counts of this clonotype. The chain combines TRBV6-5 with TRBJ1-5; 8 nucleotides agree with TRBD1. V lost 2 bases and J lost 6; bases outside the gene matches: 6. CDR1 and CDR2 from the germline V gene are MNHEY and SVGAGI. The CDR3 length is 15 residues. The CDR3 region is CASSYRQGNRQPQHF. In DNA form, the CDR3 reads TGTGCCAGCAGTTACCGACAGGGGAATCGTCAGCCCCAGCATTTT.

This clonotype showed up many times. V and J are TRBV12-3 or TRBV12-4 and TRBJ2-7, with 8 nucleotides matching TRBD1. V was pared by 2 bases and J by 6 bases, with 6 bases of the junction left unmatched. This CDR3 region has 14 residues. The CDR3 protein is CASSLLDREAEQYF. The CDR3 nucleotides are TGTGCCAGCAGTTTATTGGACAGGGAAGCCGAGCAGTACTTC.

This clonotype came up a few times. A much larger clone differs from this one at a single base, so this may be a read error. The chain employs TRBV11-2 and TRBJ2-5; D ambiguous. Per germline, CDR1 SGHAT and CDR2 FQNNGV. This CDR3 contains 12 residues. Written as DNA, the CDR3 is TGTGCCGGCAGCTTAGAATCCGAGACCCAGTACTTC. Translation: CAGSLESETQYF.